Below are 16 T cell receptor beta chains sequenced from a single sample in a study of blood T cell repertoires in COVID-19 (TCRdb year 2020). Libraries were constructed by the immunoSEQ multiplex PCR assay. The clones in this table, taken by TCRdb from immuneACCESS, are in-frame only. Not every clone is retained; where verified, under half of the shortfall comes from an unresolved V gene, and the cause of the rest is unknown. A total of about 230,000 clones appear in this sample, 88% of them only once. The top ten hold 2% to 2.5% of the sample. The sample consisted of PBMCs or T cells enriched from blood (not recorded which). The receptors were gathered from a woman in her thirties or forties with acute COVID-19.

The rearrangement uses TRBV19 and TRBJ2-1; the match to TRBD2 covers 12 bases. With V trimmed by 7 bases and J by 7 bases, 5 bases remained unmatched. The CDR3 extends over 14 amino acids. Germline CDR1 reads LNHDA; CDR2 reads SQIVND (reference sequence). CDR3 sequence (DNA): TGTGCCAGTACCGGACTAGCGGGACGTAATGAGCAGTTCTTC. Protein product: CASTGLAGRNEQFF.

The chain is built from TRBV6-2 or TRBV6-3 and TRBJ1-5; TRBD1 might be the D (5 bases). This CDR3 has 15 residues. V lost 5 bases to trimming and J lost 7 bases, with 18 bases between them. Germline V gene data show CDR1 as MNHEY and CDR2 as SVGEGT. CDR3 residues: CASSAPPAGYQPQHF. DNA for the CDR3: TGTGCCAGCAGTGCCCCACCGGCAGGGTACCAGCCCCAGCATTTT.

Comment on this clone: The junction differs from germline at one of its ends, possibly a read error. The CDR3 DNA is TGTGCCAGCACCTTAGTCGGGGGGGGCTCCTACAATGAGCAGTTCTTC. Amino acid sequence: CASTLVGGGSYNEQFF. The chain uses TRBV7-8 and TRBJ2-1, with 8 bases lining up with TRBD2. The CDR3 loop spans 16 amino acids. Germline assignment: CDR1 SGHVS and CDR2 FQNEAQ.

The chain employs TRBV29-1 and TRBJ1-2; D uncertain. Germline CDR1 is SQVTM and CDR2 is ANQGSEA. The ends were cut back, 5 bases at V and 6 bases at J, with 19 bases in the middle. The CDR3 sequence is 14 residues long. Written as DNA, the CDR3 is TGCAGCGTTTGGGGTCCTATGCTGAGGGATGGCTACACCTTC. It yields the protein CSVWGPMLRDGYTF.

J is TRBJ1-2 and V is TRBV7-2; TRBD1 agrees at 8 bases. CDR3 size: 14 residues. The V and J ends lost 5 bases and 6 bases, in that order; junction bases with no gene match: 8. Germline V lookup: CDR1 SGHTA, CDR2 FQGNSA. Here the CDR3 DNA reads TGTGCCAGCAGCCCTTCGGACAGGGCCCATGGCTACACCTTC. It specifies CASSPSDRAHGYTF.

V usage is TRBV4-1 and J usage is TRBJ2-3, with 8 bases fitting TRBD2. Germline V gene sequence: CDR1 MGHRA, CDR2 YSYEKL. This CDR3 has 18 residues. Losses at the gene ends were 4 bases for V and 0 bases for J; bases not matched to a gene: 12. DNA of the CDR3: TGCGCCAGCAGCCTAGGGGTCCAGCGGGGGTCTAGCACAGATACGCAGTATTTT. The encoded protein is CASSLGVQRGSSTDTQYF.

The chain employs TRBV7-9 and TRBJ2-5; possible D gene TRBD1, 6 bases. Germline CDR1 reads SEHNR; CDR2 reads FQNEAQ (reference sequence). There are 15 residues in the CDR3. V was clipped by 1 base and J by 9 bases, with 18 bases between them. The CDR3 reads CASSLVGVPGQAQYF. CDR3 in DNA: TGTGCCAGCAGCTTAGTAGGGGTACCGGGACAAGCCCAGTACTTC. Full variable domain (outside the CDR3, taken from reference TRBV7-9 and TRBJ2-5): DTGVSQNPRHKITKRGQNVTFRCDPISEHNRLYWYRQTLGQGPEFLTYFQNEAQLEKSRLLSDRFSAERPKGSFSTLEIQRTEQGDSAMYLCASSLVGVPGQAQYFGPGTRLLVL.

The chain has TRBV5-4 and TRBJ1-1; D may be TRBD1 (6 bases). The CDR3 is 15 residues long. The V end lost 1 base, the J end lost 4 bases, and 14 bases lay between the germline ends. Germline V lookup: CDR1 SGHNT, CDR2 YYREEE (reference sequence). The CDR3 reads CASSLLGAVSTEAFF. The CDR3, as DNA: TGTGCCAGCAGCTTGCTGGGGGCGGTGAGCACTGAAGCTTTCTTT.

This clone was seen once. The chain carries TRBV11-3 and TRBJ2-1, with 12 bases identical to TRBD2. The length of the CDR3 is 15 residues. Germline values: CDR1 SGHNT, CDR2 YENEEA. The ends lost 5 bases at V and 4 bases at J; junction bases unmatched: 3. CDR3 residues: CASSRLAGEYNEQFF. CDR3 DNA sequence: TGTGCCAGCAGCCGACTAGCGGGAGAGTACAATGAGCAGTTCTTC.

This sequence joins TRBV5-6 and TRBJ2-1; 9 bases line up with TRBD2. V shed 0 bases, J shed 4 bases, and the junction held 2 bases outside the gene matches. The CDR3 sequence is 15 residues long. Germline lookup yields CDR1 SGHDT and CDR2 YYEEEE. In DNA form, the CDR3 reads TGTGCCAGCAGCTTGGAACTAGCGGGTTACAATGAGCAGTTCTTC. It encodes CASSLELAGYNEQFF.

The chain links TRBV4-2 to TRBJ2-7; D is perhaps TRBD2 (6 bases). With 6 bases removed from V and 2 bases from J, the gap between germline ends came to 11 bases. Germline CDR1 LGHNA, CDR2 YNFKEQ. The CDR3 sequence is 13 residues long. The CDR3 sequence: CASSILATYEQYF. CDR3 sequence (DNA): TGTGCCAGCAGTATTCTAGCGACCTACGAGCAGTACTTC.

The gene calls are TRBV12-5 and TRBJ2-3, with a weak D call TRBD2 (5 bases). This CDR3 has 13 amino acids. Germline V CDR1 and CDR2: LGHNT, FRNRAP. Trimming cost V 2 bases and J 5 bases, with 8 bases left between them. The CDR3 spells CASGLRAEDTQYF. DNA for the CDR3: TGTGCTAGTGGTTTGCGAGCGGAAGATACGCAGTATTTT.

This chain links TRBV6-5 with TRBJ1-2; D perhaps matches TRBD1 (6 bases). The V and J ends lost 6 bases and 4 bases respectively, with 15 bases between them. The length of the CDR3 is 14 residues. From germline, CDR1 is MNHEY and CDR2 SVGAGI. The CDR3 DNA sequence: TGTGCCAGCAGCCCACAGGGTTCAGGCTATGGCTACACCTTC. Translation gives CASSPQGSGYGYTF.

This rearrangement joins TRBV30 to TRBJ1-3; 12 positions agree with TRBD1. CDR3 length equals 15 residues. J was trimmed by 2 bases and V by 3 bases; bases with no gene match: 2. Per germline, CDR1 GTSNPN and CDR2 SVGIG (reference sequence). Here the CDR3 reads CAWSGTGGPGNTIYF. The CDR3 DNA reads TGTGCCTGGAGCGGGACAGGGGGCCCTGGAAACACCATATATTTT.

V gene TRBV10-1 combines with J gene TRBJ2-2; 8 positions agree with TRBD2. The germline V gene has CDR1 WNHNN and CDR2 SYGVQD (reference sequence). The CDR3 loop spans 16 amino acids. V lost 6 bases and J lost 3; bases outside the gene matches: 9. The CDR3 DNA sequence: TGCGCCAGCAGGTCAAGCGGGAGAGGTGACACCGGGGAGCTGTTTTTT. It specifies CASRSSGRGDTGELFF.

The chain has TRBV5-5 and TRBJ2-5; D call uncertain. The CDR3 extends over 11 amino acids. CDR1 SGHKS and CDR2 YYEKEE come from the germline V gene (reference sequence). V was clipped by 4 bases and J by 3 bases, with 4 bases between them. The CDR3 region is CASSVKETQYF. The CDR3 DNA reads TGTGCCAGCAGCGTAAAAGAGACCCAGTACTTC.